This TCR beta chain emerged from a study of T cells after somatic rescue of genetic block. Using immunoSEQ multiplex PCR, the repertoire was profiled, and TCRdb retains in-frame clones only, with some absent. The profile shows about 14,000 clones, more than 65% of them singletons. From germline, CDR1 is MGHDK and CDR2 SYGVNS. This CDR3 has 15 amino acids. The V end lost 3 bases, the J end lost 1 base, and 9 bases lay between the germline ends. The sequenced material came from peripheral blood mononuclear cells (PBMCs). This TCR derives from a boy aged 5 to 17. This chain uses TRBV25-1 with TRBJ2-2; no clear D. This CDR3 reads CASSDTLWNTGELFF. CDR3 nucleotides: TGTGCCAGCAGTGATACTCTCTGGAACACCGGGGAGCTGTTTTTT.